Following are 8 T cell receptor beta chains from one sample sequenced in a study of blood T cell repertoires in COVID-19. Measured with immunoSEQ multiplex PCR; TCRdb has only the in-frame clones, and not every one. The sample comprises 65,000 or so clones, roughly 90% of which are singletons, and over 1% rests with the top ten. Sequencing was done on a sample of peripheral blood. The receptors here all came from a man in his 60s with acute or convalescent COVID-19.

The rearrangement joins TRBV14 to TRBJ1-3; tentative D call: TRBD1 (6 bases). This CDR3 contains 13 residues. With 7 bases removed from V and 4 bases from J, the gap between germline ends came to 11 bases. Germline CDR1 and CDR2: SGHDN and FVKESK. The CDR3: CASTTGFGNTIYF. The CDR3 region has the DNA TGTGCCAGCACAACAGGGTTCGGAAACACCATATATTTT.

This chain uses TRBV10-3 with TRBJ1-2; D call uncertain. Germline lookup yields CDR1 ENHRY and CDR2 SYGVKD. Trimming cost V 3 bases and J 4 bases, with 6 bases left between them. This CDR3 has 12 amino acids. CDR3 sequence: CAISEVGYGYTF. In nucleotides, the CDR3 is TGTGCCATCAGTGAAGTCGGCTATGGCTACACCTTC.

The rearrangement links TRBV18 to TRBJ2-7; D is perhaps TRBD2 (6 bases). CDR3 length: 13 residues. The V gene lost 3 bases and the J gene lost 6 bases, with 12 bases spanning the gap. Looked up from germline, CDR1 is KGHSH and CDR2 is LQKENI. The CDR3: CASSPRGSAEQYF. Written as DNA, the CDR3 is TGTGCCAGCTCACCCCGGGGGTCTGCCGAGCAGTACTTC. The variable domain in full, completed from reference TRBV18 and TRBJ2-7, reads NAGVMQNPRHLVRRRGQEARLRCSPMKGHSHVYWYRQLPEEGLKFMVYLQKENIIDESGMPKERFSAEFPKEGPSILRIQQVVRGDSAAYFCASSPRGSAEQYFGPGTRLTVT.

The CDR3: CASRYRDNEQYF. In DNA form, the CDR3 reads TGTGCCAGCAGGTACAGGGACAACGAGCAGTACTTC. The chain carries TRBV27 and TRBJ2-7; the D gene is possibly TRBD1 (6 bases). Germline assignment: CDR1 MNHEY and CDR2 SMNVEV (reference sequence). The length of the CDR3 is 12 residues. The V end lost 6 bases, the J end lost 5 bases, and 11 bases lay between the germline ends.

The V and J genes are TRBV11-2 and TRBJ2-7; 7 nucleotides align to TRBD1. The CDR3 totals 16 residues. The V gene's germline CDR1 is SGHAT and CDR2 FQNNGV. The junction had 9 bases not matched to a gene; V was cut back by 1 base and J by 3 bases. As DNA, the CDR3 is TGTGCCAGCAGCTTAGCCAGAACAGGGGATAGCTACGAGCAGTACTTC. Protein product: CASSLARTGDSYEQYF.

The V gene is TRBV9, the J gene TRBJ2-1; 9 nucleotides match TRBD1. CDR1 and CDR2 (germline): SGDLS, YYNGEE. CDR3 length equals 13 residues. The V and J ends lost 7 bases and 6 bases, in that order; junction bases with no gene match: 5. CDR3: CASQGQGGNEQFF. The CDR3 region has the DNA TGTGCCAGCCAGGGACAGGGAGGCAATGAGCAGTTCTTC. The whole variable domain, filled in from reference TRBV9 and TRBJ2-1, reads DSGVTQTPKHLITATGQRVTLRCSPRSGDLSVYWYQQSLDQGLQFLIQYYNGEERAKGNILERFSAQQFPDLHSELNLSSLELGDSALYFCASQGQGGNEQFFGPGTRLTVL.

The chain carries TRBV5-1 and TRBJ2-1, with 7 bases identical to TRBD1. The CDR3 has 15 amino acids. Per germline, CDR1 SGHRS and CDR2 YFSETQ. Trimming at V came to 7 bases and at J to 7 bases, leaving 14 bases not matched to a gene. The CDR3 loop reads CASSENRGYGNEQFF. The CDR3 DNA reads TGCGCCAGCTCCGAGAACAGGGGCTATGGTAATGAGCAGTTCTTC. Together with reference TRBV5-1 and TRBJ2-1, the CDR3 gives the full variable domain: KAGVTQTPRYLIKTRGQQVTLSCSPISGHRSVSWYQQTPGQGLQFLFEYFSETQRNKGNFPGRFSGRQFSNSRSEMNVSTLELGDSALYLCASSENRGYGNEQFFGPGTRLTVL.

V gene TRBV7-8 combines with J gene TRBJ2-3; D is possibly TRBD2 (7 bases). From germline, CDR1 is SGHVS and CDR2 FQNEAQ. The germline V and J ends were trimmed by 4 bases and 1 base, with 12 bases remaining between them. The CDR3 covers 15 residues. The CDR3 protein is CASSWGAGGTDTQYF. DNA for the CDR3: TGTGCCAGCAGCTGGGGGGCGGGGGGCACAGATACGCAGTATTTT.